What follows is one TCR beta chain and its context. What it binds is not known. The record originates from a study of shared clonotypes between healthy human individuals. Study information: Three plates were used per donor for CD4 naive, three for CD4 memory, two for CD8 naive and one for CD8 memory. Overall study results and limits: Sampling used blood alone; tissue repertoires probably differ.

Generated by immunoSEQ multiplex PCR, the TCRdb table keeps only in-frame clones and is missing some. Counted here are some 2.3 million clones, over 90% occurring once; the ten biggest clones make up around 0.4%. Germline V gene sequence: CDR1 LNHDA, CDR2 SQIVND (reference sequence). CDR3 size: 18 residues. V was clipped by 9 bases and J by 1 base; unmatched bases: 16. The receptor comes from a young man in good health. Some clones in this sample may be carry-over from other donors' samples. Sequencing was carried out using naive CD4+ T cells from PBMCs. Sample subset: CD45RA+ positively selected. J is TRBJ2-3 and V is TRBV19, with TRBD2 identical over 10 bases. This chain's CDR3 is CASPPLAGVWGGTDTQYF. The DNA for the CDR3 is TGTGCCAGCCCCCCCCTAGCGGGAGTATGGGGGGGCACAGATACGCAGTATTTT.